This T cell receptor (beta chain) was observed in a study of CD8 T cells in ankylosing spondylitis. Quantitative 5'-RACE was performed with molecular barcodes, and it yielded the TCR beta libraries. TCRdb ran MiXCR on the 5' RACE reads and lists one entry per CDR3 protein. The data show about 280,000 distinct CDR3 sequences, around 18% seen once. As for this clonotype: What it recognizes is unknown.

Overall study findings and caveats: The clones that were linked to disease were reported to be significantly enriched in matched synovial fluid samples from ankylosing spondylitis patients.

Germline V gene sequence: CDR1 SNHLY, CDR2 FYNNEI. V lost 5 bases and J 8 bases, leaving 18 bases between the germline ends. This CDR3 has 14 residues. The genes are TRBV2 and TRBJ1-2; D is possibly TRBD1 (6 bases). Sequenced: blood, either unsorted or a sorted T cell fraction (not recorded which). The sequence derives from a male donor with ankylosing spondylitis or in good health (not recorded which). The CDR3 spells CASSSPVGARGYTF. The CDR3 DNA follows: TGTGCCAGCAGTTCCCCTGTGGGGGCTCGAGGCTACACCTTC.